The sequence of this T cell receptor (beta chain) was determined in a study of T cell responses to AZD1222 COVID-19 vaccine (dated by TCRdb to 2020 to 2023). Notes on the research overall: AZD1222 recipients whose second dose came at about 4 weeks and those whose second dose came at about 12 weeks were combined into one group, since spike-specific TCR depth and breadth did not differ between the two schedules. TCR sequencing covered approximately 230 trial participants: 200 to 220 given two doses of AZD1222 and 26 given two doses of MenACWY control vaccine. Trial participants were enrolled by age into subgroups of 18-55, 56-69 and 70-plus years, and roughly 150, 30 and 60 TCR-sequenced participants, respectively, were included in these subgroups.

In the case of this clone: What antigen it recognizes has not been identified. Base qualities are missing; no much larger clone stands one base away.

Taken with the paper, the label for time point translates to: baseline before first vaccination. Samples from vaccinated people were obtained from the UK trials COV001 and COV002, which included a single-blind randomized controlled phase 2/3 trial of AZD1222 (ChAdOx1 nCoV-19) in healthy adults. For TCRbeta chain sequencing, PBMC samples were collected from trial participants at day 0 and at day 28 after the second dose. The CDR3 regions of human TCRbeta chains were analyzed by immunosequencing. The paper's data handling went like this. Repertoire TCRs were matched against a reference library of SARS-CoV-2-specific TCRs generated with the MIRA antigen-specificity platform. Breadth was defined as the fraction of unique TCRs that were SARS-CoV-2-associated, and depth was defined as the fraction of total T cells that were SARS-CoV-2-associated. Using the MIRA data, every spike-specific TCR was mapped to the spike region that the TCR reacted to and assigned to either a CD4 or a CD8 class. Log10-transformed breadth and depth values were compared by one-way ANOVA with Sidak's multiple comparisons tests. The clones in this table, taken by TCRdb from immuneACCESS, are in-frame only. Not every clone is retained; where verified, under half of the shortfall comes from an unresolved V gene, and the cause of the rest is unknown. That table furnishes V, J and clone size, whereas the DNA furnished D and trimming. The table for this sample lists approximately 140,000 clones; 85% to 95% of them were counted only once. Roughly 1.3% of the sample is held by the ten biggest clonotypes.

General conclusions and limits of the study: The whole spike protein was spanned by vaccine-associated CD4 TCRs, and dominant responses were seen in regions 160-218 and 743-854. Epitopes outside the regions mutated in the B.1.351 and B.1.1.7 variants were reportedly recognized by nearly half of the unique spike-specific TCRs. The 56-69-year group was small, and its depth increase did not reach significance, likely because of low power. Because no samples from the day 14 peak response were available, repertoires could be characterized only after the peak T cell response. A significant rise in spike-specific TCR breadth and depth was observed after two AZD1222 doses relative to day 0 and relative to MenACWY recipients. Conclusions about previously exposed vaccinees are limited, since just six AZD1222 recipients were seropositive for SARS-CoV-2 at baseline. Participants were mostly white British, with more females than males. The authors suggested clonal diversity may have been underestimated.

Sequenced here: peripheral blood, sampled on day 0 of AZD1222 vaccination. The sequence was obtained from an adult in good health.

Read as DNA, the sequence is TGTGCCAGCAGCTTCCCTCATATCGGGTCAGCGGGCAATCAGCCCCAGCATTTT. It specifies CASSFPHIGSAGNQPQHF. The chain links TRBV7-4 with TRBJ1-5, with no confident D gene call. CDR3 length: 18 amino acids, cysteine to phenylalanine. Of the read, only the CDR3 DNA is kept; its 54 bases are in frame from base 1. The germline V gene supplies CDR1 SGHVT and CDR2 SQSDAQ. At the junction V is shortened by 3 bases and J by 2 bases, with 20 bases in between.